Listed below are T cell receptor beta chains from one sample, sequenced in a study of blood T cell repertoires in COVID-19. Sequencing used immunoSEQ multiplex PCR; TCRdb keeps in-frame clones, though not all of them. Among about 250,000 clones listed, roughly 82% were seen once. The sample consisted of peripheral blood. These receptors all come from an elderly woman with active or convalescent COVID-19. Both conserved end residues are part of each CDR3. D genes are given only for firm matches. A row's size may be missing; if present it is once, few, many or a size class.

d_gene | j_gene | v_gene | abundance | CDR3aa | CDR3nt
TRBD1 | TRBJ1-2 | TRBV7-8 | NA | CASSPTQGGYGYTF | TGTGCCAGCAGCCCAACGCAGGGGGGCTATGGCTACACCTTC
TRBD2 | TRBJ2-1 | TRBV10-3 | NA | CAISDGGAHEQFF | TGTGCCATCAGTGACGGGGGGGCCCATGAGCAGTTCTTC
TRBD2 | TRBJ2-1 | TRBV11-2 | NA | CASSGRGLAGGYEQFF | TGTGCCAGCAGCGGACGGGGGCTAGCGGGAGGGTATGAGCAGTTCTTC
TRBD1 | TRBJ1-2 | TRBV6-1 | few | CASSETGGRGYGYTF | TGTGCCAGCAGTGAAACAGGGGGCCGTGGCTATGGCTACACCTTC
TRBD1 | TRBJ1-2 | TRBV6-5 | NA | CASSYIDRGYGYTF | TGTGCCAGCAGTTACATCGACAGGGGCTATGGCTACACCTTC
NA | TRBJ1-5 | TRBV30 | once | CAWSVGGSNQPQHF | TGTGCCTGGAGTGTAGGGGGTAGCAATCAGCCCCAGCATTTT
TRBD2 | TRBJ2-7 | TRBV10-3 | once | CAISETTSGTPYEQYF | TGTGCCATCAGTGAGACCACTAGCGGGACCCCCTACGAGCAGTACTTC
NA | TRBJ1-4 | TRBV30 | NA | CASRPQPGEKLFF | TGTGCCTCCCGGCCACAACCGGGTGAAAAACTGTTTTTT
NA | TRBJ1-1 | TRBV5-1 | NA | CASSFTENTEAFF | TGCGCCAGCAGCTTCACAGAAAACACTGAAGCTTTCTTT
NA | TRBJ1-1 | TRBV30 | NA | CAWSKGVVRTEAFF | TGTGCCTGGTCCAAGGGGGTGGTAAGGACTGAAGCTTTCTTT
NA | TRBJ2-5 | TRBV7-9 | NA | CASSLARGIAVQETQYF | TGTGCCAGCAGCTTAGCTCGGGGGATAGCTGTACAAGAGACCCAGTACTTC
TRBD1 | TRBJ1-1 | TRBV18 | NA | CASSPLQGYTEAFF | TGTGCCAGCTCACCACTACAGGGGTATACTGAAGCTTTCTTT
NA | TRBJ2-1 | TRBV7-7 | NA | CASSLQAGDAYNEQFF | TGTGCCAGCAGCTTACAGGCAGGGGATGCCTACAATGAGCAGTTCTTC
TRBD2 | TRBJ2-1 | TRBV6-5 | NA | CASSYSLTGGYYEQFF | TGTGCCAGCAGTTACTCTCTGACGGGGGGATACTATGAGCAGTTCTTC
NA | TRBJ1-2 | TRBV28 | NA | CASSLPTYQGGYTF | TGTGCCAGCAGTTTACCCACTTACCAGGGAGGCTACACCTTC
NA | TRBJ2-1 | TRBV12-3/TRBV12-4 | NA | CASSLGANNEQFF | TGTGCCAGCAGTTTAGGGGCTAACAATGAGCAGTTCTTC
TRBD1 | TRBJ1-6 | TRBV5-8 | NA | CASSPVGQGAESPLHF | TGTGCCAGCAGCCCAGTGGGACAGGGGGCCGAGTCACCCCTCCACTTT